The T cell receptor beta chain under discussion was sequenced for a study of blood T cell repertoires in COVID-19. In the study overall: Acute and convalescent COVID-19 specimens originated in the United States, Italy and Spain. PBMCs, B-cell-depleted T cells, or T cells were the source of the cDNA or gDNA that made up the material.

V trimming: 5 bases; J trimming: 3 bases; junction bases outside the gene matches: 9. Per germline, CDR1 SGHTA and CDR2 FQGNSA. The CDR3 runs to 17 residues. Original processing methods: Estimation of nucleated cell counts relied on the amplification of reference gene primers. Assay: immunoSEQ multiplex PCR; the TCRdb copy retains only in-frame clones and omits some. V and J calls and clone size are those listed in that table; D and trimming were worked out from the DNA. This table has around 160,000 clones, 70% to 90% appearing once. The receptor was derived from a woman aged 60-70 years with COVID-19, enrolled during active disease. J is TRBJ2-5 and V is TRBV7-2; 13 nucleotides match TRBD2. Material for sequencing was peripheral blood. CDR3 coding DNA: TGTGCCAGCAGCCCAACTAGCGGGGGGGCTGATGAAGAGACCCAGTACTTC. Encoded protein: CASSPTSGGADEETQYF.